This T cell receptor (beta chain) is drawn from a study of cytomegalovirus exposure and HLA in healthy donors. There are 14 residues in the CDR3. Trimming stripped 5 bases from V and 3 bases from J, with 13 bases between. CDR1 is LNHDA and CDR2 is SQIVND in the germline V gene (reference sequence). The PCR employed 60 Vbeta primers together with 13 Jbeta primers. Repertoires were generated with immunoSEQ multiplex PCR, while TCRdb's copy carries only in-frame clones and drops some. This sample carries around 99,000 clones, around two thirds of them seen once, and the ten largest clones take around 13%.

This clonotype was sampled from a woman between 35 and 50 years old in good health and CMV-seropositive. The material sequenced was PBMCs. This sequence joins TRBV19 and TRBJ1-2; TRBD1 might be the D (5 bases). The CDR3, as DNA: TGTGCCAGTAGTCATGAAGGGGAGGACTATGGCTACACCTTC. It codes for CASSHEGEDYGYTF.